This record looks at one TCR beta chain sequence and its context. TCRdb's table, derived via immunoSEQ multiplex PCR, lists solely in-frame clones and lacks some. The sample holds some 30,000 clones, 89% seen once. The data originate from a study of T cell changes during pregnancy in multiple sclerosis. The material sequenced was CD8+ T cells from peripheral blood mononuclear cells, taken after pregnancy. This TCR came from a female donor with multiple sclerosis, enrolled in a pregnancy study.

CDR3 sequence: CASSQVVDRASSYEQYF. The CDR3 DNA reads as TGCGCCAGCAGCCAAGTAGTTGACAGGGCCTCCTCCTACGAGCAGTACTTC. The chain uses TRBV4-3 and TRBJ2-7; 7 bases fit TRBD1. The CDR3 contains 17 residues. Trimming cost V 1 base and J 0 bases; bases outside gene matches: 9. CDR1 is LGHNA and CDR2 is YSLEER in the germline V gene.